This TCR beta chain was profiled in a study of OX40 agonist ivuxolimab in advanced cancers. Profiling relied on immunoSEQ multiplex PCR, and the TCRdb table lists in-frame clones only, not all of them. The table lists roughly 41,000 clones, 88% of them singletons. Germline CDR1 and CDR2: MNHEY and SVGAGI. The CDR3 is 14 residues long. V was clipped by 3 bases and J by 3 bases, with 12 bases between them. V usage is TRBV6-5 and J usage is TRBJ2-7; a possible D gene is TRBD1 (6 bases). The specimen was CD4+ or CD8+ T cells sorted from blood, collected in a trial of the OX40 agonist ivuxolimab. This clonotype was obtained from an adult with an advanced solid tumor such as melanoma, head and neck, liver or kidney cancer. Here the CDR3 reads CASSYNRVSYEQYF. As DNA, the CDR3 is TGTGCCAGCAGTTATAACAGGGTCAGCTACGAGCAGTACTTC.